A single TCR beta chain is shown here with its context. This record comes from a study of shared clonotypes between healthy human individuals. Overall study context: The study used three CD4 naive, three CD4 memory, two CD8 naive and one CD8 memory plate per donor.

Some clones are missing from TCRdb's copy, which holds only in-frame ones; the method was immunoSEQ multiplex PCR. Of 950,000 to 1,300,000 clones in the sample, roughly 70% were seen once. The length of the CDR3 is 14 residues. Losses at the gene ends were 3 bases for V and 5 bases for J; bases not matched to a gene: 6. Caucasian adults residing in Nashville, Tennessee made up all the donors. The chain has TRBV6-7 and TRBJ2-5; 7 bases line up with TRBD2. TRBV6-7 is classed as an ORF, of uncertain function. The sequence came from a man aged 18 to 30 in good health. Sequencing input: memory CD4+ T cells sorted from blood. Subset: CD45RA-negative fraction. CDR3 sequence reads: CASSYLRGGETQYF. CDR3 nucleotides: TGTGCCAGCAGTTATCTGAGGGGAGGGGAGACCCAGTACTTC.